The entry below describes one TCR beta chain. Its antigen specificity is not known. One base away there is no much larger clone; base qualities are not given. The immunoSEQ Assay, a bias-controlled multiplex PCR, was used to amplify TCRbeta CDR3 regions from genomic DNA. In the paper's pipeline: The number of nucleated cells in each sample was estimated by amplification of reference gene primers within the assay. Sequence reads were collapsed and filtered to measure the absolute abundance of every unique TCRbeta CDR3 rearrangement. For each sample, productive Simpson clonality was calculated as the square root of Simpson's diversity index across productive rearrangements. Entries here come from immuneACCESS through TCRdb and include only in-frame sequences with V and J called. Some clones fail to appear in such tables; in the studies checked, an unresolved V gene covers under half of the shortfall, and the cause of the remainder is unknown. The V and J calls and clone size come from that table; D and trimming were worked out from the DNA. Present in this sample are 200,000 or so clones, 84% of which were seen just once. The ten largest clones take up approximately 19% of the sample.

The sample is drawn from a study of blood T cell repertoires in COVID-19 (TCRdb year 2020). At the level of the whole study: Collaborator samples came from the United States, Italy and Spain and covered acute and convalescent phases of COVID-19. HLA class I and class II types, where available, came from metadata supplied by the sample provider rather than from assay-based typing. The samples were drawn from two sources: the first 160 participants of the ongoing ImmuneRACE study, and 1,254 subjects contributed by 6 global collaborators. A freely available public database, intended as a resource for researchers studying the immune response to SARS-CoV-2, is where the repertoires were released. The prospective study material was composed of cDNA or gDNA derived from T cells, B-cell-depleted T cells, or PBMCs. Subjects who had been exposed to COVID-19, were actively infected with it, or had recovered from it provided the deeply sampled blood TCRbeta repertoires that made up the dataset. Sample metadata almost always included a de-identified subject ID, COVID-19 status, age in years and sex. What the authors observed across the whole study: The amount of clinical and demographic metadata varied by source and participant and was provided uncurated.

Whole blood was collected in K2EDTA tubes by collaborating institutions according to the institutions' own protocols. For TCRbeta analysis, collaborators shipped samples in one of three forms: frozen whole blood, isolated PBMCs, or DNA extracted from either of those sample types. Trimming takes 6 bases from V and 1 base from J, and the germline ends sit 14 bases apart. From the germline V gene (reference sequence), CDR1 is LNHNV and CDR2 is YYDKDF. From its cysteine to its phenylalanine, the CDR3 spans 15 amino acids. Left in the record is the CDR3 DNA by itself, 45 bases read in frame from the first base.

The source material was peripheral blood. In this chain, TRBV15 is recombined with TRBJ2-3; perhaps TRBD1 is the D gene, with 7 bases matching. This receptor was identified in a human donor in a cohort sampled during active COVID-19. The CDR3 sequence is CATRQGRGRTDTQYF. DNA sequence: TGTGCCACCAGACAGGGGCGGGGCCGCACAGATACGCAGTATTTT.